Here is one TCR beta chain with its context. This sample was included in a study of blood T cell repertoires in COVID-19. The method was immunoSEQ multiplex PCR; TCRdb's version includes in-frame clones alone and lacks a portion of them. The data contain roughly 280,000 clones, approximately 82% of them singletons. The CDR3 loop spans 13 amino acids. Germline CDR1 is SGHTA and CDR2 is FQGNSA. Trimming pared 1 base from V and 5 bases from J, leaving 8 bases between. This TCR derives from a man aged 60-69 years who had recovered from COVID-19. The chain combines TRBV7-2 with TRBJ1-2; D call uncertain. Sample: peripheral blood. The CDR3, as DNA: TGTGCCAGCAGCTTAGGGCGGGTGTATGGCTACACCTTC. Translation gives CASSLGRVYGYTF.